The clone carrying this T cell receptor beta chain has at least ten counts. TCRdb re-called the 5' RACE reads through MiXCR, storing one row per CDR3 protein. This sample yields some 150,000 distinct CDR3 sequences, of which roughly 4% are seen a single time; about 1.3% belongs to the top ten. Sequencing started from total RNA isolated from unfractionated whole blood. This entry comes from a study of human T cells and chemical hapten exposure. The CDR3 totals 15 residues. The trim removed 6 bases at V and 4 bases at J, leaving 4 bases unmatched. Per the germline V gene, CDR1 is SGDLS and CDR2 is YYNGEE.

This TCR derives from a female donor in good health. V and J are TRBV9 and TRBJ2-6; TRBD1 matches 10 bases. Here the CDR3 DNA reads TGTGCCAGCACCAGACAGGGGGCCGGGGCCAACGTCCTGACTTTC. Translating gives CASTRQGAGANVLTF.